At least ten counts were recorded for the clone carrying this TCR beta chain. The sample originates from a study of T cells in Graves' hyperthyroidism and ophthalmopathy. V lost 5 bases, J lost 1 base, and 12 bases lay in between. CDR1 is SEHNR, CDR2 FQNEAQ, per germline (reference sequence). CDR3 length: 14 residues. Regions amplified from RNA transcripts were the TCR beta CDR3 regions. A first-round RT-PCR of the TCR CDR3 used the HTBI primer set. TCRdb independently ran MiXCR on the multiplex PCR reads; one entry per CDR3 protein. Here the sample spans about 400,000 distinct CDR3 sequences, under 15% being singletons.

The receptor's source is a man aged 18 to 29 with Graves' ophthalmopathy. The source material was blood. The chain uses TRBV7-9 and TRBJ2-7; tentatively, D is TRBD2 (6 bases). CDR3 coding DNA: TGTGCCAGCAGCCCCCGGGACTGGTCCTACGAGCAGTACTTC. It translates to CASSPRDWSYEQYF.